The 9 T cell receptor beta chains in this list originate from one sample, sequenced in a study of CXCR3-negative and CXCR3-positive naive CD8 T cells. cDNA libraries for TRB were generated by 5' RACE incorporating UMI labels. TCRdb reprocessed the 5' RACE reads, with one entry per CDR3 protein and no DNA. Reported are about 130,000 distinct CDR3 sequences; the ten largest clones contain about 0.3%. The specimen sequenced was naive CXCR3- CD8+ T cells from blood. Subset noted: CD45RO-CCR7+CD27+CD95- naive CD8+ T cells lacking CXCR3 (TNR3-). The receptors were gathered from a human donor in good health. Some clones in this sample may be carry-over from other donors' samples.

The chain links TRBV29-1 to TRBJ2-7; the TRBD2 assignment by TCRdb is unverifiable without DNA. From germline, CDR1 is SQVTM and CDR2 ANQGSEA. The CDR3 extends over 14 amino acids. The CDR3 here is CSVDWEGPAYEQYF.

The chain uses TRBV7-3 and TRBJ1-5. The CDR3 consists of 16 residues. The germline V gene encodes CDR1 SGHTA and CDR2 FQGTGA. CDR3 region: CASSSSPFYSNQPQHF.

The chain combines TRBV7-3 with TRBJ2-3; the D call of TRBD1 rests on TCRdb alone, since no DNA is present to check it. This CDR3 comprises 15 residues. CDR1 and CDR2 (germline): SGHTA, FQGTGA. This CDR3 reads CASSPSDRGENTQYF.

J is TRBJ1-1 and V is TRBV19; the D gene TCRdb calls, TRBD1, cannot be checked with no DNA. The CDR3 sequence is 14 residues long. Germline CDR1 reads LNHDA; CDR2 reads SQIVND (reference sequence). The CDR3 loop reads CASRDRGMYTEAFF.

This chain connects TRBV2 to TRBJ2-5; checking the TCRdb D call of TRBD1 is not possible without DNA. Germline assignment: CDR1 SNHLY and CDR2 FYNNEI. The CDR3 is 16 amino acids. The CDR3 is CASSERLAGVAETQYF.

The chain employs TRBV28 and TRBJ2-7; TCRdb calls TRBD1, which cannot be checked without DNA. This CDR3 is 14 amino acids long. The germline gives CDR1 MDHEN, CDR2 SYDVKM. This CDR3 reads CASSLVAGGYEQYF.

The chain couples TRBV7-8 to TRBJ1-6; the D call from TCRdb, TRBD1, cannot be confirmed without DNA. In germline, CDR1 is SGHVS, CDR2 FQNEAQ. The CDR3 runs 17 residues. CDR3 amino acids: CASTSMGTGLRNSPLHF.

The V call is TRBV10-2, the J call TRBJ1-1. CDR1 and CDR2 (germline): WSHSY, SAAADI. The CDR3 is 15 residues long. The CDR3: CASSESGRDPFKAFF.

The chain recombines TRBV2 with TRBJ2-2; lacking DNA, the TRBD1 call made by TCRdb goes unchecked. CDR3 length: 15 amino acids. From germline, CDR1 is SNHLY and CDR2 FYNNEI. The chain's CDR3 is CASRTDSANTGELFF.